These T cell receptor beta chains were read from a single sample in a study of blood T cell repertoires in COVID-19. Method: immunoSEQ multiplex PCR; TCRdb's copy keeps in-frame clones and lacks some. The data show about 61,000 clones, roughly nine tenths seen once. Sequencing was done on a sample of peripheral blood. The receptors here all came from a human donor in a cohort sampled during active COVID-19. CDR3s include the opening cysteine and the closing phenylalanine or tryptophan. A D gene is named only where the DNA matches it firmly.

v_call	j_call	d_call	cdr3_length	cdr3_aa	cdr3_nt
TRBV27	TRBJ1-2	NA	13	CASSLRGGYGYTF	TGTGCCAGCAGTTTAAGGGGGGGCTATGGCTACACCTTC
TRBV9	TRBJ2-3	TRBD2	17	CASSEGTSGTGADTQYF	TGTGCCAGCAGCGAAGGGACTAGCGGAACGGGCGCAGATACGCAGTATTTT
TRBV27	TRBJ2-7	NA	16	CASSYFSGGLSYEQYF	TGTGCCAGCAGTTATTTCAGCGGTGGACTCTCCTACGAGCAGTACTTC
TRBV6-2/TRBV6-3	TRBJ2-1	NA	15	CASSTRTRGRNEQFF	TGTGCCAGCAGTACTAGGACCCGGGGAAGGAATGAGCAGTTCTTC
TRBV18	TRBJ1-2	TRBD1	13	CASSPGTGGGYTF	TGTGCCAGCTCACCAGGGACAGGGGGAGGCTACACCTTC
TRBV19	TRBJ2-7	NA	15	CASSIGWGSPYEQYF	TGTGCCAGTAGTATAGGGTGGGGCAGTCCCTACGAGCAGTACTTC
TRBV7-9	TRBJ2-7	NA	13	CASSLRGLDEQYF	TGTGCCAGCAGCTTAAGGGGGTTGGACGAGCAGTACTTC
TRBV3-1/TRBV3-2	TRBJ1-6	NA	15	CASSRTGGRDSPLHF	TGTGCCAGCAGTCGTACGGGGGGCAGGGATTCACCCCTCCACTTT
TRBV3-1/TRBV3-2	TRBJ2-2	NA	15	CASSRLDSNTGELFF	TGTGCCAGCAGCCGGTTGGACTCGAACACCGGGGAGCTGTTTTTT
TRBV5-1	TRBJ2-3	TRBD1	13	CASSQGGTDTQYF	TGCGCCAGCAGTCAGGGGGGCACAGATACGCAGTATTTT
TRBV12-3/TRBV12-4	TRBJ1-1	TRBD1	13	CASSSTGGYEAFF	TGTGCCAGCAGCTCGACAGGGGGCTATGAAGCTTTCTTT
TRBV4-1	TRBJ1-5	TRBD1	16	CASSQSVRGSNQPQHF	TGCGCCAGCAGCCAGAGCGTCAGGGGGAGCAATCAGCCCCAGCATTTT
TRBV7-6	TRBJ2-2	TRBD1	16	CASSPRTGSSTGELFF	TGTGCCAGCAGCCCTAGGACAGGGTCGAGCACCGGGGAGCTGTTTTTT
TRBV3-1/TRBV3-2	TRBJ2-1	TRBD2	15	CASSQGRGGGNEQFF	TGTGCCAGCAGCCAGGGGCGGGGGGGCGGCAATGAGCAGTTCTTC
TRBV24-1	TRBJ2-3	TRBD1	16	CATSDTPGQGTDTQYF	TGTGCCACCAGTGATACCCCGGGACAGGGCACAGATACGCAGTATTTT
TRBV14	TRBJ2-7	TRBD1	15	CASSQERTGSYEQYF	TGTGCCAGCAGCCAAGAAAGGACAGGGTCCTACGAGCAGTACTTC
TRBV9	TRBJ2-3	NA	13	CASSVGQTDTQYF	TGTGCCAGCAGCGTAGGGCAGACAGATACGCAGTATTTT
TRBV27	TRBJ2-2	TRBD2	17	CASSPSFSGSIRGELFF	TGTGCCAGCAGTCCTTCGTTCAGCGGGAGTATTCGGGGGGAGCTGTTTTTT
TRBV6-5	TRBJ2-3	TRBD1	15	CASSYWGTGTDTQYF	TGTGCCAGCAGTTACTGGGGGACAGGCACAGATACGCAGTATTTT